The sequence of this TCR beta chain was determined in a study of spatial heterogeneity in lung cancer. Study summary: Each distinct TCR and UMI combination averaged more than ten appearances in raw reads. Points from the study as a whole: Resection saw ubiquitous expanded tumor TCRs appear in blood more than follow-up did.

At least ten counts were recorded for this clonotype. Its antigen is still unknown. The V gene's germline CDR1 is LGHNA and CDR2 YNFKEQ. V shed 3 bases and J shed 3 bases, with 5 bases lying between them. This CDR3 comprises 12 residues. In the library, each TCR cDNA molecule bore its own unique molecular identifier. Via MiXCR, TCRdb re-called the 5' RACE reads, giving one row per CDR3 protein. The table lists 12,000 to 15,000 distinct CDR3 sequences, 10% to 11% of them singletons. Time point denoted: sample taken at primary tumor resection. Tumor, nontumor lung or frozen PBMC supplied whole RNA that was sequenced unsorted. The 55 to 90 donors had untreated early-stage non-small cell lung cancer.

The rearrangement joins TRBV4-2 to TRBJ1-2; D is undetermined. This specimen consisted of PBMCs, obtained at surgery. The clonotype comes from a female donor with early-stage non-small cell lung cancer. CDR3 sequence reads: CASSQPDYGYTF. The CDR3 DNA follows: TGTGCCAGCAGCCAGCCTGACTATGGCTACACCTTC.